Described below is a single T cell receptor beta chain sequence and its context. In the source study's methods: Amplifying reference gene primers gave estimates of nucleated cell counts. Only in-frame clones appear in the TCRdb table, and some are missing; sequencing was by immunoSEQ multiplex PCR. That table gives V, J and clone size, and the DNA gave D and trimming. The sample holds approximately 270,000 clones, 80% to 90% seen once. J lost 8 bases, V lost 6 bases, and 15 bases had no gene match. The CDR3 consists of 16 residues. CDR1 is ENHRY, CDR2 SYGVKD, per germline. This sample is part of a study of blood T cell repertoires in COVID-19. Study background: The origin of the acute and convalescent COVID-19 samples was the United States, Italy and Spain. Nucleic acid was either cDNA or gDNA, and it came from T cells, B-cell-depleted T cells, or PBMCs.

The J gene is TRBJ2-1, the V gene TRBV10-3; 8 nucleotides line up with TRBD1. Sequenced input: peripheral blood. This receptor was obtained from a woman aged 70-85 years with acute or convalescent COVID-19. The CDR3 spells CAIRAGTGLRSHEQFF. CDR3 nucleotides: TGTGCCATCAGGGCCGGGACAGGACTCCGGTCCCATGAGCAGTTCTTC.